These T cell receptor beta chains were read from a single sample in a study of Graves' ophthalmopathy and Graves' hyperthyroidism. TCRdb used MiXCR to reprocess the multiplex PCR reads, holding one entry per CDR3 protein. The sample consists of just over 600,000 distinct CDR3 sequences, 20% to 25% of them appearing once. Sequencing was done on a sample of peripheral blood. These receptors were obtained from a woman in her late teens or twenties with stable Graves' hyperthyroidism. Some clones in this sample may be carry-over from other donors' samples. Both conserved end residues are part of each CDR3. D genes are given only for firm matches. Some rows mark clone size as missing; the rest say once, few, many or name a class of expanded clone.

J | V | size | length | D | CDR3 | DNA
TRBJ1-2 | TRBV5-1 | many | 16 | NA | CASSWETLRGFYGYTF | TGCGCCAGCAGCTGGGAAACCCTCCGGGGCTTCTATGGCTACACCTTC
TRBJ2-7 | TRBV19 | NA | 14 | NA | CASSKPGHRYEQYF | TGTGCCAGTAGCAAACCGGGACATAGATACGAGCAGTACTTC
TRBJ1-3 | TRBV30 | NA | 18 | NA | CAWSVLPPGSPSGNTIYF | TGTGCCTGGAGTGTATTGCCCCCCGGGAGCCCCTCTGGAAACACCATATATTTT
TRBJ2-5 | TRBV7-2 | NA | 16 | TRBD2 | CASSPEVAGGPETQYF | TGTGCCAGCAGCCCGGAGGTAGCGGGGGGGCCAGAGACCCAGTACTTC
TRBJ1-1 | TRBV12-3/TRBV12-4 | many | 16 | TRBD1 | CASRGTGYFLNTEAFF | TGTGCCAGCAGGGGGACAGGGTATTTTTTGAACACTGAAGCTTTCTTT
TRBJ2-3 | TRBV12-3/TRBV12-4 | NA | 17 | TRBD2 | CASTGTSGESSTDTQYF | TGTGCCAGCACCGGGACTAGCGGGGAGTCTAGCACAGATACGCAGTATTTT
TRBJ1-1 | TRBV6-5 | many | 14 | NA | CASSYEDLNTEAFF | TGTGCCAGCAGTTACGAGGACTTGAACACTGAAGCTTTCTTT
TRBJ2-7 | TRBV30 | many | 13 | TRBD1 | CALLGDSSYEQYF | TGTGCCTTACTGGGGGACAGCTCCTACGAGCAGTACTTC
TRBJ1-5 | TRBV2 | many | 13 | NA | CASTLGSNQPQHF | TGTGCCAGCACGCTAGGTAGCAATCAGCCCCAGCATTTT
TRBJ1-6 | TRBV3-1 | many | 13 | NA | CASSRTDNSPLHF | TGTGCCAGCAGCCGCACAGACAATTCACCCCTCCACTTT
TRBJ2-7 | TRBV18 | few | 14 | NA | CASSPPARYYEQYF | TGTGCCAGCTCACCACCGGCCAGGTACTACGAGCAGTACTTC
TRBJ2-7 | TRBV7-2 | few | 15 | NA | CASSLARGASYEQYF | TGTGCCAGCAGTCTTGCCCGAGGGGCCTCCTACGAGCAGTACTTC
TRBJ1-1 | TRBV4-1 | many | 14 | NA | CASSPLRGTEALDF | TGCGCCAGCAGCCCCCTGCGGGGCACTGAAGCTTTAGACTTT
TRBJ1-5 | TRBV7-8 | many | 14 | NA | CASSLAEGDQPQHF | TGTGCCAGCAGCTTAGCAGAAGGGGATCAGCCCCAGCATTTT
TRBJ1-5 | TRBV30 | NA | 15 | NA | CAWSDPGPPNQPQHF | TGTGCCTGGAGTGACCCGGGGCCGCCCAATCAGCCCCAGCATTTT
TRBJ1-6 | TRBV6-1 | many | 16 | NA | CASSDRESSYNSPLHF | TGTGCCAGCAGTGATAGGGAGAGCTCCTATAATTCACCCCTCCACTTT
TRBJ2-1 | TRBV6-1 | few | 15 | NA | CASSEEAGEYHEQFF | TGTGCCAGCAGTGAAGAGGCAGGGGAGTACCATGAGCAGTTCTTC
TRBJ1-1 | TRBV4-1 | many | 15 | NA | CASSQDGPGGTEAFF | TGCGCCAGCAGCCAAGATGGGCCGGGGGGCACTGAAGCTTTCTTT
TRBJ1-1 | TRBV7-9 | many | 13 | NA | CASSRRGNTEAFF | TGTGCCAGCAGCCGCAGAGGGAACACTGAAGCTTTCTTT
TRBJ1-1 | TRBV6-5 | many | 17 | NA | CASSYGRAGGDGTEAFF | TGTGCCAGCAGTTACGGCCGGGCGGGGGGAGATGGCACTGAAGCTTTCTTT
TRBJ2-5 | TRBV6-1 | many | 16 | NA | CASSEDYASYQETQYF | TGTGCCAGCAGTGAGGACTACGCCTCGTACCAAGAGACCCAGTACTTC
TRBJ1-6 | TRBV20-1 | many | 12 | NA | CSARKGISPLHF | TGCAGTGCTAGAAAGGGGATTTCACCCCTCCACTTT
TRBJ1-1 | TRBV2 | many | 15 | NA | CASSEAGLKNTEAFF | TGTGCCAGCAGTGAAGCGGGACTCAAGAACACTGAAGCTTTCTTT
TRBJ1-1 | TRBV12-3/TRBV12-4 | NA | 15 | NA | CASSSPGPSNTEAFF | TGTGCCAGCAGTTCACCCGGGCCGTCGAACACTGAAGCTTTCTTT
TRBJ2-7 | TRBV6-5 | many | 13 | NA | CASSQGGAYEQYF | TGTGCCAGCAGTCAGGGGGGGGCCTACGAGCAGTACTTC
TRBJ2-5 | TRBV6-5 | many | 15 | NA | CASSYSGQFQETQYF | TGTGCCAGCAGTTACTCGGGACAATTCCAAGAGACCCAGTACTTC
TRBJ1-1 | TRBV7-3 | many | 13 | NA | CASSYPGSTEAFF | TGTGCCAGCAGCTACCCGGGTAGTACTGAAGCTTTCTTT
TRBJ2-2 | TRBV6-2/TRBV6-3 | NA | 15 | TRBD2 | CASSILAGNTGELFF | TGTGCCAGCAGTATCCTAGCGGGGAACACCGGGGAGCTGTTTTTT
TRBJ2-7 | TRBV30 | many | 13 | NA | CAWRRAGGYEQYF | TGTGCCTGGAGGAGGGCAGGAGGATACGAGCAGTACTTC
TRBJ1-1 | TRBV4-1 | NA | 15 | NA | CASSAGAGVRTEAFF | TGCGCCAGCAGCGCAGGGGCCGGGGTGCGCACTGAAGCTTTCTTT
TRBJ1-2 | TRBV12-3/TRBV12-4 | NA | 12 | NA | CASSLRVDGYTF | TGTGCCAGCAGCCTACGGGTGGATGGCTACACCTTC
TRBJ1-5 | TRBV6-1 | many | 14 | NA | CASTGVYSNQPQHF | TGTGCCAGCACAGGAGTATATAGCAATCAGCCCCAGCATTTT
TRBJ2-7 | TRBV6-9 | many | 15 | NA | CASSHQGTFLDEQYF | TGTGCCAGCAGTCACCAGGGGACGTTCTTGGACGAGCAGTACTTC
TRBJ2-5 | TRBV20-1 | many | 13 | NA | CSARGGAPETQYF | TGCAGTGCTAGAGGAGGGGCCCCAGAGACCCAGTACTTC
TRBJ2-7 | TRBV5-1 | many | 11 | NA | CASSLKNEQYF | TGCGCCAGCAGCTTGAAGAACGAGCAGTACTTC
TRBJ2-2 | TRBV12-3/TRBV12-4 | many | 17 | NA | CATIIWRGTTGTGELFF | TGTGCCACGATCATCTGGAGGGGGACGACGGGCACCGGGGAGCTGTTTTTT
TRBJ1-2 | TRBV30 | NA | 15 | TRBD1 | CAWSNLGQANYGYTF | TGTGCCTGGAGCAATCTCGGACAGGCGAACTATGGCTACACCTTC
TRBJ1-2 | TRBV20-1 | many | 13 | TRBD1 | CSARDREGYGYTF | TGCAGTGCTAGGGACAGGGAAGGGTATGGCTACACCTTC
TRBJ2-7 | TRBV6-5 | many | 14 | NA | CASSPGGDGDEQYF | TGTGCCAGCAGTCCTGGGGGCGATGGGGACGAGCAGTACTTC
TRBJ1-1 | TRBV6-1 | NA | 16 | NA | CASMEQGTLGNTEAFF | TGTGCCAGCATGGAACAGGGAACATTGGGGAACACTGAAGCTTTCTTT
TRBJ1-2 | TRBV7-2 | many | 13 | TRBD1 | CASRGTGRDGYTF | TGTGCCAGCAGGGGGACAGGGAGGGATGGCTACACCTTC
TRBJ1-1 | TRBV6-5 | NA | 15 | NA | CASSYGSRSVTEAFF | TGTGCCAGCAGTTACGGTTCTCGGAGCGTCACTGAAGCTTTCTTT
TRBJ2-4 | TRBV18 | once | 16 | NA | CASSQRDARAKNIQYF | TGTGCCAGCTCACAACGGGACGCCAGAGCCAAAAACATTCAGTACTTC
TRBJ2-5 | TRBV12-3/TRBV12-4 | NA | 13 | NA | CASTLRWGETQYF | TGTGCCAGCACCCTGAGATGGGGGGAGACCCAGTACTTC
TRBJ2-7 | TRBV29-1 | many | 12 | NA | CSVSPSSYEQYF | TGCAGCGTTTCACCGAGCTCCTACGAGCAGTACTTC
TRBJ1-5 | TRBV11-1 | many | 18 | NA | CASSLDYGPWRDNQPQHF | TGTGCCAGCAGCTTAGACTACGGGCCGTGGAGGGACAATCAGCCCCAGCATTTT
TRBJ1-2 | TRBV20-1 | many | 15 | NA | CSARDRGSAFGGYTF | TGCAGTGCTAGAGATCGTGGCAGCGCCTTTGGCGGCTACACCTTC
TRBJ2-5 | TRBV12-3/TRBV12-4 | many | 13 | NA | CASTRRSRETQYF | TGTGCCAGCACCCGCAGGTCGAGGGAGACCCAGTACTTC
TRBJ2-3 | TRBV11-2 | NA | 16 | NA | CASSLYGRGGTDTQYF | TGTGCCAGCAGCTTATATGGGCGGGGTGGCACAGATACGCAGTATTTT
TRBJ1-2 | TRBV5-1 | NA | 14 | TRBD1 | CASSEGQSVYGYTF | TGCGCCAGCAGCGAGGGACAGTCTGTCTATGGCTACACCTTC
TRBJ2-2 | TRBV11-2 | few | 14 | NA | CAVKRATAGGELLF | TGTGCCGTCAAGAGGGCCACGGCAGGCGGGGAGCTGCTTTTT
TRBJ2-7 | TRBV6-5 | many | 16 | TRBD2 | CASKVSGGESSYEQYF | TGTGCCAGCAAAGTTAGCGGGGGTGAGAGCTCCTACGAGCAGTACTTC
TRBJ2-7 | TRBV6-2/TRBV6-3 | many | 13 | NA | CASIQGSPYEQYF | TGTGCCAGCATCCAGGGTTCCCCCTACGAGCAGTACTTC